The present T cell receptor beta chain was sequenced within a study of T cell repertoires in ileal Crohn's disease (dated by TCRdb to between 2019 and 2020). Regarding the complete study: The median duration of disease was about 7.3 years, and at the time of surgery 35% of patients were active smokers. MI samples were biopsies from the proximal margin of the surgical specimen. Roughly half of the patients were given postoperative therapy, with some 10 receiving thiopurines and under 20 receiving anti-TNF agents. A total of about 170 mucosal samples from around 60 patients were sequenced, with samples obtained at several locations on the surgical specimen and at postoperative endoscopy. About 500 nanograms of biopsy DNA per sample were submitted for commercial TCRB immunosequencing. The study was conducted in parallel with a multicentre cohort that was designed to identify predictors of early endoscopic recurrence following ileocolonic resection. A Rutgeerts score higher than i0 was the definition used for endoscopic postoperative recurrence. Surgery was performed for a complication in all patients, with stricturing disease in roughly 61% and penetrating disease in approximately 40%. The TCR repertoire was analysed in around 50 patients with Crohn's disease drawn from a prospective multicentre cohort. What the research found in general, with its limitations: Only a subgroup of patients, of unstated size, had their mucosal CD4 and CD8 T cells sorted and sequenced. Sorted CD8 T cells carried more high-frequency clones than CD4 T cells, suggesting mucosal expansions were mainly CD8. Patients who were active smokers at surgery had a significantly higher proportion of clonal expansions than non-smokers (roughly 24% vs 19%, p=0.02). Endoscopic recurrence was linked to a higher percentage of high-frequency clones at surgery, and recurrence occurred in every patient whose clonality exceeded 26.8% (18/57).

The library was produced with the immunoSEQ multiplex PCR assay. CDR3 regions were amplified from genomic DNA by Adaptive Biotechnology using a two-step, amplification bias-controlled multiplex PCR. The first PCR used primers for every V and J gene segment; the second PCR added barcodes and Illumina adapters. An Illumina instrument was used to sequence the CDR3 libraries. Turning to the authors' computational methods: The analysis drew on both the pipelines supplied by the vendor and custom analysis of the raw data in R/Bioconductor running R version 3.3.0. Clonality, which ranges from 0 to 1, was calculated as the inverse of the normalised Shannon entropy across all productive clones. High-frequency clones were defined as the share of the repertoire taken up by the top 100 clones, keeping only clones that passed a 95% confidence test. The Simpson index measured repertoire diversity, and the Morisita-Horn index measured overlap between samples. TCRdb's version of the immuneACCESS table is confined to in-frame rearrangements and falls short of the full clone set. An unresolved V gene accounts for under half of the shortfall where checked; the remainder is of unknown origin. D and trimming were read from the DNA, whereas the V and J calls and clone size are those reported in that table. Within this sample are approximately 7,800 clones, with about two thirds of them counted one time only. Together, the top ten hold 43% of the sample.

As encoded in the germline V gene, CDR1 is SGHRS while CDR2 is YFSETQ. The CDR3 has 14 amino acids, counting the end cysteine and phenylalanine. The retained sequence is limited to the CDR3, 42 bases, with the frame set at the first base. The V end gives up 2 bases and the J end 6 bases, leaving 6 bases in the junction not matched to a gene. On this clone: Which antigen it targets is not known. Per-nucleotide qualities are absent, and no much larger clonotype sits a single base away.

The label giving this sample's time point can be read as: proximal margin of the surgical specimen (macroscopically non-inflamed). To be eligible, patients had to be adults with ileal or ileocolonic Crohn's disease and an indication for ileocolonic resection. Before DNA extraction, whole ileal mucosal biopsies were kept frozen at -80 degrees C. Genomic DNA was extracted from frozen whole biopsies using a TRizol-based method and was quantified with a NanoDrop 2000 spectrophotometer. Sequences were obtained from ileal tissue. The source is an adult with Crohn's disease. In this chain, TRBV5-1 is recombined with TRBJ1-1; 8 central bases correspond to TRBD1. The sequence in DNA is TGCGCCAGCAGCTTCGCAGGGGGCAAGGCTGAAGCTTTCTTT. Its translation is CASSFAGGKAEAFF.